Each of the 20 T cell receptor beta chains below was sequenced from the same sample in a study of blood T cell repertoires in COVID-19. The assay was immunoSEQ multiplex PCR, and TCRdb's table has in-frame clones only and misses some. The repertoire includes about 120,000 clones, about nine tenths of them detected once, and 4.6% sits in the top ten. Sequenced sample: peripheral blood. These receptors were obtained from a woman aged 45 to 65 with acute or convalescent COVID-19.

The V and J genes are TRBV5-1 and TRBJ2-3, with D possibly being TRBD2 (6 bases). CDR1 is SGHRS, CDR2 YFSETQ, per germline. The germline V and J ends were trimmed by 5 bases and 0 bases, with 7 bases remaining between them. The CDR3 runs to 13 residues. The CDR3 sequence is CASRRGSTDTQYF. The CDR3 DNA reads TGCGCCAGCAGGCGGGGAAGCACAGATACGCAGTATTTT.

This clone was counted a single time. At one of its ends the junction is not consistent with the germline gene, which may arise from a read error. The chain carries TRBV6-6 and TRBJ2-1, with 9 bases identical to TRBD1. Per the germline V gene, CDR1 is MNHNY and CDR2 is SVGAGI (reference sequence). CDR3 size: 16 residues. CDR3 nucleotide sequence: TGTGCCAGCACTTACCCCACAGGGGGCTTAAGGAATGAGCAGTTCTTC. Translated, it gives CASTYPTGGLRNEQFF.

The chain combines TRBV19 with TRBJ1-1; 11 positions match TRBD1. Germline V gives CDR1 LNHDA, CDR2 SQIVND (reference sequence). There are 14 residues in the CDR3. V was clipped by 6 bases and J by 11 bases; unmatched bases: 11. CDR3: CASSQDRGRGRAFF. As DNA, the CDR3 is TGTGCCAGTAGCCAGGACAGGGGGCGGGGTCGGGCTTTCTTT.

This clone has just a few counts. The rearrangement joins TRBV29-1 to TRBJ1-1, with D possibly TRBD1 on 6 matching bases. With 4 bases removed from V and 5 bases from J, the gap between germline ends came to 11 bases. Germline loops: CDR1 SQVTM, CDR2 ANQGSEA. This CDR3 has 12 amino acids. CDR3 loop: CSVGRGRTEAFF. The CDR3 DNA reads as TGCAGCGTTGGCAGGGGTAGGACTGAAGCTTTCTTT.

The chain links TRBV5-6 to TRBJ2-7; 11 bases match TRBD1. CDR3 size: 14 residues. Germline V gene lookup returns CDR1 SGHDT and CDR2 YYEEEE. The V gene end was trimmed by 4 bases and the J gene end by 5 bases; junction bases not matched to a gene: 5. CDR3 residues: CASSGTGGSHEQYF. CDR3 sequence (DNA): TGTGCCAGCAGCGGGACAGGGGGTTCCCACGAGCAGTACTTC.

The chain's CDR3 is CASSPRKTLGDREKQYF. The CDR3 DNA follows: TGTGCCAGCAGTCCCCGAAAAACACTCGGGGACAGGGAAAAACAGTACTTC. This chain links TRBV6-2 or TRBV6-3 with TRBJ2-7; 9 nucleotides agree with TRBD1. The germline V gene encodes CDR1 MNHEY and CDR2 SVGEGT. V dropped 5 bases and J dropped 10; count of bases not matched to a gene: 21. This CDR3 spans 17 amino acids.

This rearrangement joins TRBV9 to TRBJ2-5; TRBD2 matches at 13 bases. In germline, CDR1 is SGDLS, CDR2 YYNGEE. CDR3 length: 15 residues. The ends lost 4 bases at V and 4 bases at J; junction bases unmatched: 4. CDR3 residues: CASSPGLAGVETQYF. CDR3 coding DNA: TGTGCCAGCAGCCCAGGACTAGCGGGAGTAGAGACCCAGTACTTC.

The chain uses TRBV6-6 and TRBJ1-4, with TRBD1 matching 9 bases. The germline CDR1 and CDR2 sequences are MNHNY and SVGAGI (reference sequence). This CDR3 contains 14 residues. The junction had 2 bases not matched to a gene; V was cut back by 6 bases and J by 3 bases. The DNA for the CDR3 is TGTGCCAGCAGACGGACAGGGGCTAATGAAAAACTGTTTTTT. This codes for CASRRTGANEKLFF.

CDR3 amino acids: CATILAGGIGELFF. The CDR3, as DNA: TGTGCCACGATACTAGCGGGGGGAATCGGGGAGCTGTTTTTT. The rearrangement links TRBV7-2 to TRBJ2-2; TRBD2 matches 12 bases. Per the germline V gene, CDR1 is SGHTA and CDR2 is FQGNSA. Trimming cost V 10 bases and J 7 bases; bases outside gene matches: 7. CDR3 size: 14 residues.

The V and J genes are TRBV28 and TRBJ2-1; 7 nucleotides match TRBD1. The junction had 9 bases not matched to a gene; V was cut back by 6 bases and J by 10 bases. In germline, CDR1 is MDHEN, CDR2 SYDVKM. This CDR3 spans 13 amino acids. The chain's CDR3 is CASSTTGFFEQFF. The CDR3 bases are TGTGCCAGCAGCACGACAGGGTTCTTCGAGCAGTTCTTC.

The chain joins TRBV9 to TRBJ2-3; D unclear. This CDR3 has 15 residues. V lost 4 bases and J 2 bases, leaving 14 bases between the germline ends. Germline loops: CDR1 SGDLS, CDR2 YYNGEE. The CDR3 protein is CASSSSIQNTDTQYF. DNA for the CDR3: TGTGCCAGCAGCTCCAGTATACAAAACACAGATACGCAGTATTTT.

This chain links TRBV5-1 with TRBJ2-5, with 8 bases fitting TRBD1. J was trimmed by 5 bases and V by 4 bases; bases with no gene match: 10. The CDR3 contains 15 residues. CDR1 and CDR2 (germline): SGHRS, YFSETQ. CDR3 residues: CASSLVSGGGETQYF. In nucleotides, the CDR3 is TGCGCCAGCAGCCTGGTGTCAGGGGGCGGGGAGACCCAGTACTTC.

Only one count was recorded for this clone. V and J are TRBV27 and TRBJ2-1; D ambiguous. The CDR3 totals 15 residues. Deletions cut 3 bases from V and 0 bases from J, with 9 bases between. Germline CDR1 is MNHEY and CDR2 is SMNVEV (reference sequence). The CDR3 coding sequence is TGTGCCAGCAGTTTGATTCCCGGCTCCTACAATGAGCAGTTCTTC. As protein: CASSLIPGSYNEQFF.

The CDR3 protein is CASSSTYSNQPQHF. Here the CDR3 DNA reads TGTGCCAGCAGTTCAACTTATAGCAATCAGCCCCAGCATTTT. V is TRBV6-6 and J is TRBJ1-5; D gene uncertain. CDR3 length: 14 residues. Germline V gene lookup returns CDR1 MNHNY and CDR2 SVGAGI (reference sequence). The germline V and J ends were trimmed by 4 bases and 0 bases, with 7 bases remaining between them.

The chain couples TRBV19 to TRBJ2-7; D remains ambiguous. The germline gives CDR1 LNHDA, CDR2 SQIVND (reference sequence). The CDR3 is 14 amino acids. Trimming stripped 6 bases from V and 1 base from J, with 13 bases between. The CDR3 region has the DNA TGTGCCAGTAGGTCATCGTATCGGTCCTACGAGCAGTACTTC. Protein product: CASRSSYRSYEQYF.

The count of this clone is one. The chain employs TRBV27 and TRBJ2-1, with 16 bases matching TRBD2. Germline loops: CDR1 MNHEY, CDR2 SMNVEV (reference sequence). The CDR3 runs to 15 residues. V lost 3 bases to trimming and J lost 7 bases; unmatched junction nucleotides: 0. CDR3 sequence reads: CASSLGLAGGNEQFF. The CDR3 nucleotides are TGTGCCAGCAGTTTGGGACTAGCGGGAGGGAATGAGCAGTTCTTC.

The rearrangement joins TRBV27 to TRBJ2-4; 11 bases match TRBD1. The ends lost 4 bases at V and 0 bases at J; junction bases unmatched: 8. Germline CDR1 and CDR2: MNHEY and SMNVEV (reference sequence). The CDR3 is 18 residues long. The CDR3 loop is CASSSISGQGEAKNIQYF. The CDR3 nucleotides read TGTGCCAGCAGTTCAATATCGGGACAGGGGGAAGCCAAAAACATTCAGTACTTC.

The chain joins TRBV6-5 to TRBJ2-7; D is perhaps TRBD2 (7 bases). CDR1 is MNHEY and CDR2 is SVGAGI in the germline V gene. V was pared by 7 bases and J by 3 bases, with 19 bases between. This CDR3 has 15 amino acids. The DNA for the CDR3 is TGTGCCAGCACCGACGGAGGCGGGGGCCTCTACGAGCAGTACTTC. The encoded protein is CASTDGGGGLYEQYF.

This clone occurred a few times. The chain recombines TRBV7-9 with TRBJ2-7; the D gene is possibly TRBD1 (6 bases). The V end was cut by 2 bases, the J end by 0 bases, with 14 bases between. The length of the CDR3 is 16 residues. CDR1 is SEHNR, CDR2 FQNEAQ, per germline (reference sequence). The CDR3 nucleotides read TGTGCCAGCAGCTTACCCCTGGACAGCCTCTCCTACGAGCAGTACTTC. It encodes CASSLPLDSLSYEQYF.

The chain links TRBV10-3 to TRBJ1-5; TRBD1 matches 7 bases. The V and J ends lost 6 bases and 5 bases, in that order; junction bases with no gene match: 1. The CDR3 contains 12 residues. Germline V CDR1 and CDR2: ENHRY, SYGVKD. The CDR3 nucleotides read TGTGCCATCAGCAGGGGGGATCAGCCCCAGCATTTT. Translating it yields CAISRGDQPQHF.